This T cell receptor beta chain was found in a study of identical twins. Study outcomes and limitations: Memory repertoires lacked the insertion deficit that abundant cord blood beta clonotypes showed. Within beta out-of-frame sequences, the excess sharing observed between twins was weaker. Researchers reported excess low generation probability among twin-shared out-of-frame alpha sequences.

At least ten counts were recorded for this clonotype. The antigen is unknown. A universal primer site came from template switching; cDNA carried unique molecular identifiers. TCRdb recomputed calls from the 5' RACE reads with MiXCR, one row per CDR3 protein. The data contain roughly 250,000 distinct CDR3 sequences, about 14% of them seen just once; the ten biggest clones take up approximately 8.2%. V gave up 3 bases and J gave up 8 bases, with 10 bases separating them. Germline V CDR1 and CDR2: MNHNS, SASEGT. CDR3 length equals 12 residues. The rearrangement uses TRBV6-1 and TRBJ1-1; D is ambiguous. This receptor was taken from a woman under 30 in good health. The material sequenced was memory (CD45RO+) T cells sorted from blood. The CDR3 reads CASSENGREAFF. The CDR3 nucleotides read TGTGCCAGCAGTGAGAATGGACGGGAAGCTTTCTTT.